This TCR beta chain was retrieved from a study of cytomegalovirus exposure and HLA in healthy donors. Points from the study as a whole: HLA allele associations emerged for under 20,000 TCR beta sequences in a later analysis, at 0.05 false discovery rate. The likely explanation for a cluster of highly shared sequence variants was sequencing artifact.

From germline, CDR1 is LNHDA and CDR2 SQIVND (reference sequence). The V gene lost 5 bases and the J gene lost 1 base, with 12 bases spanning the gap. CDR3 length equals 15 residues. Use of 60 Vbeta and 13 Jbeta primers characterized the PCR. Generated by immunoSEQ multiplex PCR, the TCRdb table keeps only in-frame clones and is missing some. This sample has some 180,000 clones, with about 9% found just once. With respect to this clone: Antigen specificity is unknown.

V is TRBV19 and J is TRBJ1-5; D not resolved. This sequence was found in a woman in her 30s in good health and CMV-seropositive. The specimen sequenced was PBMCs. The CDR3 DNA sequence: TGTGCCAGTAGTGTTTCGGTTGCGAGCAATCAGCCCCAGCATTTT. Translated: CASSVSVASNQPQHF.